This is a list of T cell receptor beta chains from one sample in a study of shared clonotypes between healthy human individuals. Clones were read by immunoSEQ multiplex PCR, and TCRdb kept only the in-frame ones, dropping some. The sample has over 400,000 clones, almost 80% seen once. Sequenced material: PBMCs. Every receptor here comes from a woman aged 40 to 50 in good health. Some clones in this sample may be carry-over from other donors' samples. Each CDR3 is given with its conserved first and last residue. D genes are given only for firm matches. Clone size is stated in some rows and not others, as once, few, many or a class when expanded.

j_call v_call d_call clone_size cdr3_nt cdr3_aa
TRBJ2-5 TRBV4-1 TRBD1 NA TGCGCCAGCAGCCAGACGGACAGGGATGAGACCCAGTACTTC CASSQTDRDETQYF
TRBJ2-1 TRBV28 TRBD1 once TGTGCCAGCAGTCTACAGGGGGTAGGCTACAATGAGCAGTTCTTC CASSLQGVGYNEQFF
TRBJ2-1 TRBV6-1 TRBD2 NA TGTGCCAGCAGGGCCGGGACTAGCGGGAACTTTGAGCAGTTCTTC CASRAGTSGNFEQFF
TRBJ2-4 TRBV7-2 NA NA TGTGCCAGCAGCTCCCAGGGAGCCAAAAACATTCAGTACTTC CASSSQGAKNIQYF
TRBJ2-1 TRBV29-1 NA NA TGCAGCGCTGGAGGGAGTTACTACAATGAGCAGTTCTTC CSAGGSYYNEQFF
TRBJ2-1 TRBV5-4 TRBD2 once TGTGCCAGCAGACTAGCGGGAGGTAGAGGGAATGAGCAGTTCTTC CASRLAGGRGNEQFF
TRBJ2-5 TRBV4-3 TRBD1 NA TGCGCCAGCAGCCCGGACAGGTACCAAGAGACCCAGTACTTC CASSPDRYQETQYF
TRBJ2-6 TRBV15 NA NA TGTGCCACCAGCATTGGGAGGTCTGGGGCCAACGTCCTGACTTTC CATSIGRSGANVLTF
TRBJ1-4 TRBV7-9 NA few TGTGCCAGCACCCCCGAGGGGGGGACGCGGGAAAAACTGTTTTTT CASTPEGGTREKLFF
TRBJ2-2 TRBV19 NA NA TGTGCCAGTAGTATTCAGCTAGTGGCGACCGGGGAGCTGTTTTTT CASSIQLVATGELFF
TRBJ1-5 TRBV27 NA NA TGTGCCAGCAGGGTGACAGTTAATAGCAATCAGCCCCAGCATTTT CASRVTVNSNQPQHF
TRBJ2-5 TRBV2 TRBD1 NA TGTGCCAGTGGACAGGAGCCTAGGGTGGGGGAGACCCAGTACTTC CASGQEPRVGETQYF
TRBJ2-7 TRBV5-1 NA NA TGCGCCAGCAGCTTGGAGCGCCGGCCTATTGACGAGCAGTACTTC CASSLERRPIDEQYF
TRBJ2-2 TRBV29-1 TRBD1 once TGCAGCGTGCGTAGACAGGGGGAAAACACCGGGGAGCTGTTTTTT CSVRRQGENTGELFF
TRBJ2-1 TRBV5-1 TRBD1 NA TGCGCCAGCAGCTCGACGGACAGGGGGCAGGTCGAGCAGTTCTTC CASSSTDRGQVEQFF
TRBJ2-2 TRBV9 TRBD2 NA TGTGCCAGCAGCGTAGGGGCTAGCGGGAGACGGGTCGGGGAGCTGTTTTTT CASSVGASGRRVGELFF
TRBJ1-2 TRBV19 TRBD1 NA TGTGCCAGTAGTTTCCGGGACAGCTTTCATGGCTACACCTTC CASSFRDSFHGYTF
TRBJ2-7 TRBV7-8 TRBD1 NA TGTGCCAGCAGCCGGGACGGGACAGGGGTCGGGTACGAGCAGTACTTC CASSRDGTGVGYEQYF
TRBJ1-5 TRBV11-2 NA NA TGTGCCAGCAGCCAGGACCCCGGGAGCAATCAGCCCCAGCATTTT CASSQDPGSNQPQHF
TRBJ2-7 TRBV6-6 TRBD1 once TGTGCTCCTAAATCTGGGACAGGGGCCTATGAGCAGTACTTC CAPKSGTGAYEQYF
TRBJ2-6 TRBV27 NA few TGTGCCAGCAGTCTCAGGGGGGCTGGGGCCAACGTCCTGACTTTC CASSLRGAGANVLTF